The clone carrying this TCR beta chain was counted a few times. Its antigen is not known. TCRdb analysed the PCR reads with MiXCR anew, one entry per CDR3 protein. The data hold 85,000 to 120,000 distinct CDR3 sequences, with about 32% observed a single time. The data were taken from a study of molecular identifiers for immune sequencing clone quantification. Study conclusions and caveats: Because of identical TCR molecules sharing a barcode, sizes of highly expanded clones could be underestimated.

This sequence was found in a human donor in good health. Some libraries in this study had Jurkat cell RNA spiked in. Source material: naive CD8+ T cells from blood, with Jurkat cell RNA spiked in. The subset is: FACS-sorted CD8+CD4-CCR7+CD45RA+ naive T cells.

CDR3 DNA sequence: TGCAGCGTCGAAACAGCGAGCACAGATACGCAGTATTTT. The encoded protein is CSVETASTDTQYF. The rearrangement links TRBV29-1 to TRBJ2-3; D not resolved. This CDR3 is built from 13 residues. From germline, CDR1 is SQVTM and CDR2 ANQGSEA. Trimming cost V 6 bases and J 0 bases, with 10 bases left between them.